Following are 30 T cell receptor beta chains from one sample sequenced in a study of T-cell memory formation after mild COVID-19 (dated by TCRdb to the early 2020s). Receptors were amplified or captured by 5' RACE. Sequencing was performed on an Illumina NovaSeq 6000. TCRdb redid the processing of the public reads, applying fastp at Q25 and MiXCR, and retained in-frame beta chains. Every entry covers one CDR3 protein and lists the most common genes and DNA from its rows. The sample has roughly 250,000 distinct CDR3 sequences on record, around 17% of them singletons. The ten largest clones add up to approximately 3.4% of the sample. The source material was PBMCs or a T cell subset sorted from them (not recorded which). Receptors were obtained from a man between 18 and 29 years old who had mild COVID-19 (a few samples of this study predate the infection). The sample titles of this study are shuffled in the database, so cell type and time point are left out; the donor was told from shared clones.

This clonotype has ten or more counts. The genes are TRBV6-5 and TRBJ1-5; TRBD1 matches 7 bases. Germline V gene sequence: CDR1 MNHEY, CDR2 SVGAGI. V lost 6 bases, J lost 0 bases, and 8 bases stayed unmatched. This CDR3 comprises 16 residues. CDR3 sequence (DNA): TGTGCCAGCAGGAGAACACAGGGGCATAGCAATCAGCCCCAGCATTTT. This translates into CASRRTQGHSNQPQHF.

The chain has TRBV6-1 and TRBJ2-1; D is perhaps TRBD1 (6 bases). CDR3 length equals 14 residues. With 7 bases removed from V and 9 bases from J, the gap between germline ends came to 19 bases. Germline assignment: CDR1 MNHNS and CDR2 SASEGT. CDR3 nucleotide sequence: TGTGCCAGCACCCGTACGACAGGTGTTTCTGAGCAGTTCTTC. It translates to CASTRTTGVSEQFF.

This clonotype appeared many times. The gene calls are TRBV12-3 or TRBV12-4 and TRBJ2-5; 11 bases match TRBD2. This CDR3 comprises 15 residues. V lost 5 bases and J lost 5; bases outside the gene matches: 7. CDR3 sequence (DNA): TGTGCCAGCAGTCTTACTAGCGGGGGTGGGGAGACCCAGTACTTC. This encodes CASSLTSGGGETQYF.

V gene TRBV3-1 combines with J gene TRBJ1-3; the D is unclear. V was cut by 8 bases and J by 4 bases, with 15 bases left in between. This CDR3 has 14 residues. Germline V gene sequence: CDR1 LGHDT, CDR2 YNNKEL (reference sequence). CDR3 in DNA: TGTGCCAGCCGCCCGGTCGCGTCGGGAAACACCATATATTTT. This sequence encodes CASRPVASGNTIYF. The variable domain in full, with the rest retrieved from reference TRBV3-1 and TRBJ1-3, is DTAVSQTPKYLVTQMGNDKSIKCEQNLGHDTMYWYKQDSKKFLKIMFSYNNKELIINETVPNRFSPKSPDKAHLNLHINSLELGDSAVYFCASRPVASGNTIYFGEGSWLTVV.

The chain carries TRBV10-3 and TRBJ1-2; 7 bases map to TRBD1. The CDR3 is 13 amino acids. Trimming removed 5 bases from V and 2 bases from J; junction bases left unmatched: 2. Germline V gives CDR1 ENHRY, CDR2 SYGVKD. CDR3 residues: CAISRDSNYGYTF. The CDR3 bases are TGTGCCATCAGTCGGGACAGCAACTATGGCTACACCTTC.

The gene calls are TRBV2 and TRBJ2-3; D perhaps matches TRBD1 (6 bases). With 5 bases removed from V and 6 bases from J, the gap between germline ends came to 15 bases. Germline V gene data show CDR1 as SNHLY and CDR2 as FYNNEI. The CDR3 covers 14 residues. This CDR3 is CASSPGQAFDTQYF. CDR3 bases: TGTGCCAGCAGTCCGGGACAAGCGTTCGATACGCAGTATTTT.

The V and J genes are TRBV11-2 and TRBJ2-1; maybe TRBD1 (6 bases). The V end was cut by 1 base, the J end by 8 bases, with 15 bases between. CDR3 length equals 15 residues. Germline V gives CDR1 SGHAT, CDR2 FQNNGV. Here the CDR3 DNA reads TGTGCCAGCAGCTTAGCTATCATACAGGGTGATGAGCAGTTCTTC. It is translated as CASSLAIIQGDEQFF.

The chain uses TRBV7-2 and TRBJ2-7, with D perhaps assigned TRBD1 or TRBD2 (5 bases each). The CDR3 is 13 residues long. CDR1 and CDR2 (germline): SGHTA, FQGNSA. Trimming took off 3 bases at V and 6 bases at J, with 12 bases between the two ends. The CDR3 DNA is TGTGCCAGCAGCTTCGGGGCCGTCCGCGAGCAGTACTTC. Translating it yields CASSFGAVREQYF.

In this sample, this clonotype turned up a few times. The J gene is TRBJ2-7, the V gene TRBV6-6, with 8 bases matching TRBD1. The CDR3 runs 12 residues. V lost 11 bases to trimming and J lost 7 bases; unmatched junction nucleotides: 10. Per the germline V gene, CDR1 is MNHNY and CDR2 is SVGAGI (reference sequence). The CDR3 DNA follows: TGTGCCGGGGGACAGGTGGCTGGGGAGCAGTACTTC. Its protein product is CAGGQVAGEQYF.

In its sample, this clonotype was seen many times. The CDR3 nucleotides are TGTGCCAGCAGCGATTGGACAGGACGTCAGCCCCAGCATTTT. As protein: CASSDWTGRQPQHF. The genes are TRBV7-2 and TRBJ1-5; 7 bases are a match to TRBD1. J was trimmed by 6 bases and V by 5 bases; bases with no gene match: 7. CDR3 length: 14 residues. Germline V gene lookup returns CDR1 SGHTA and CDR2 FQGNSA.

A few counts support this clonotype. This chain uses TRBV20-1 with TRBJ1-1; D might be TRBD1 (5 bases). Germline CDR1 reads DFQATT; CDR2 reads SNEGSKA (reference sequence). This CDR3 comprises 11 residues. V shed 6 bases and J shed 4 bases, with 9 bases lying between them. The CDR3 protein is CSAGRGTEAFF. In nucleotides, the CDR3 is TGCAGTGCGGGACGGGGCACTGAAGCTTTCTTT.

The J gene is TRBJ2-1, the V gene TRBV20-1; no definite D call. The V end was cut by 6 bases, the J end by 0 bases, with 6 bases between. Germline lookup yields CDR1 DFQATT and CDR2 SNEGSKA (reference sequence). The CDR3 length is 12 residues. CDR3 nucleotide sequence: TGCAGTGCCCCGACCTCCTACAATGAGCAGTTCTTC. Its translation is CSAPTSYNEQFF.

The chain couples TRBV5-6 to TRBJ2-3; D is perhaps TRBD1 or TRBD2 (5 bases each). The CDR3 is 14 residues long. Trimming removed 4 bases from V and 6 bases from J, with 15 bases in between. Germline V gene lookup returns CDR1 SGHDT and CDR2 YYEEEE. The CDR3 nucleotides are TGTGCCAGCAGCCCTCGGGGACCCACCGATACGCAGTATTTT. Translated: CASSPRGPTDTQYF.

This clonotype was recorded many times. The rearrangement uses TRBV5-6 and TRBJ2-5; D not certain. The germline V and J ends were trimmed by 2 bases and 4 bases, with 3 bases remaining between them. From germline, CDR1 is SGHDT and CDR2 YYEEEE. This CDR3 comprises 11 residues. The CDR3 loop reads CASSLRETQYF. The CDR3 nucleotides are TGTGCCAGCAGCTTAAGAGAGACCCAGTACTTC.

In its sample, this clonotype was seen a few times. The chain carries TRBV5-1 and TRBJ1-4; 7 bases fit TRBD1. Looked up from germline, CDR1 is SGHRS and CDR2 is YFSETQ. CDR3 length: 15 amino acids. The trim removed 1 base at V and 8 bases at J, leaving 8 bases unmatched. The DNA of the CDR3 is TGCGCCAGCAGCTTGACAACCGCCAGGGGGGAAAAACTGTTTTTT. Translated: CASSLTTARGEKLFF.

The chain uses TRBV29-1 and TRBJ1-2; possibly TRBD1 for D (6 bases). Deletions cut 7 bases from V and 5 bases from J, with 20 bases between. In germline, CDR1 is SQVTM, CDR2 ANQGSEA. CDR3 length: 14 residues. The CDR3: CSASPTGQGYGYTF. The CDR3 nucleotides read TGCAGCGCCTCCCCCACGGGCCAGGGGTATGGCTACACCTTC.

This clonotype was seen only a few times. The genes are TRBV12-3 or TRBV12-4 and TRBJ1-1; D might be TRBD1 (5 bases). Trimming left V 5 bases short and J 3 bases short, with 16 bases between. The CDR3 has 15 amino acids. CDR3 amino acids: CASSRDDGGYTEAFF. CDR3 in DNA: TGTGCCAGCAGTCGGGACGACGGGGGGTACACTGAAGCTTTCTTT.

This clonotype was counted only a few times. V gene TRBV15 combines with J gene TRBJ1-5; no clear D gene. Germline V CDR1 and CDR2: LNHNV, YYDKDF (reference sequence). CDR3 length equals 16 residues. Trimming took 1 base from V and 1 from J, leaving 11 bases between them. CDR3 in DNA: TGTGCCACCAGCAGAGGATGGGGTTCGAGCAATCAGCCCCAGCATTTT. Its protein product is CATSRGWGSSNQPQHF.

V and J are TRBV20-1 and TRBJ2-7; D is ambiguous. V lost 4 bases and J lost 5, with 12 bases in between. CDR1 is DFQATT and CDR2 is SNEGSKA in the germline V gene (reference sequence). The CDR3 loop spans 12 amino acids. The CDR3 DNA is TGCAGTGCTAAGCCGGGTCCCCACGAGCAGTACTTC. As protein: CSAKPGPHEQYF.

This clonotype turned up a few times. The V call is TRBV6-5, the J call TRBJ2-7, with D unclear. CDR3 length equals 13 residues. Per the germline V gene, CDR1 is MNHEY and CDR2 is SVGAGI. Trimming removed 0 bases at V and 2 bases at J, with 5 bases between. DNA of the CDR3: TGTGCCAGCAGTTACTCCTCTGCCTACGAGCAGTACTTC. Translation gives CASSYSSAYEQYF.

The gene calls are TRBV7-2 and TRBJ2-3; no reliable D call. CDR1 and CDR2 from the germline V gene are SGHTA and FQGNSA. This CDR3 has 12 residues. V gave up 2 bases and J gave up 6 bases, with 6 bases separating them. The CDR3 nucleotides read TGTGCCAGCAGCTTAACGGCCGATACGCAGTATTTT. This translates into CASSLTADTQYF.

This clonotype has more than one count but fewer than ten. The genes are TRBV20-1 and TRBJ2-5; D call uncertain. The CDR3 consists of 14 residues. Germline CDR1 is DFQATT and CDR2 is SNEGSKA (reference sequence). V was pared by 4 bases and J by 2 bases, with 14 bases between. CDR3 bases: TGCAGTGCTATCTCTATGGTTGGGCAAGAGACCCAGTACTTC. It translates to CSAISMVGQETQYF.

The CDR3: CASNQDRSPQHF. In DNA form, the CDR3 reads TGTGCCAGCAACCAAGACCGAAGCCCCCAGCATTTT. The rearrangement joins TRBV6-2 or TRBV6-3 to TRBJ1-5; D not resolved. Germline loops: CDR1 MNHEY, CDR2 SVGEGT. The CDR3 covers 12 residues. The V end lost 7 bases, the J end lost 10 bases, and 14 bases lay between the germline ends.

This clonotype occurred a few times. The chain joins TRBV25-1 to TRBJ1-6; the D is unclear. The CDR3 extends over 13 amino acids. V lost 5 bases to trimming and J lost 8 bases, with 10 bases between them. Germline-derived CDR1 and CDR2 are MGHDK and SYGVNS. The CDR3 DNA sequence: TGTGCCAGCAGTTTACAGTCCGATTCACCCCTCCACTTT. Translation gives CASSLQSDSPLHF. The full variable domain, its missing parts supplied by reference TRBV25-1 and TRBJ1-6, is EADIYQTPRYLVIGTGKKITLECSQTMGHDKMYWYQQDPGMELHLIHYSYGVNSTEKGDLSSESTVSRIRTEHFPLTLESARPSHTSQYLCASSLQSDSPLHFGNGTRLTVT.

This clonotype was observed at least ten times. This chain uses TRBV7-2 with TRBJ2-5, with 14 bases identical to TRBD2. The CDR3 has 15 amino acids. Germline-derived CDR1 and CDR2 are SGHTA and FQGNSA. Trimming took 5 bases from V and 5 from J; bases not matched to a gene: 4. CDR3 sequence: CASSRWTSGGETQYF. The DNA for the CDR3 is TGTGCCAGCAGCCGATGGACTAGCGGGGGGGAGACCCAGTACTTC.

V gene TRBV15 combines with J gene TRBJ2-1, with a possible D match to TRBD1 (5 bases). CDR1 is LNHNV, CDR2 YYDKDF, per germline (reference sequence). V lost 0 bases and J 10 bases, leaving 10 bases between the germline ends. This CDR3 contains 13 residues. CDR3 in amino acids: CATSRDWGTEQFF. The CDR3 coding sequence is TGTGCCACCAGCAGAGATTGGGGCACAGAGCAGTTCTTC.

This rearrangement joins TRBV7-2 to TRBJ2-5, with a weak D call TRBD2 (5 bases). The CDR3 is 14 amino acids. V was cut by 1 base and J by 5 bases, with 11 bases left in between. Germline lookup yields CDR1 SGHTA and CDR2 FQGNSA. CDR3 in DNA: TGTGCCAGCAGCTTAGTTCGGGGTCGGGAGACCCAGTACTTC. Encoded protein: CASSLVRGRETQYF.

This clonotype was counted only a few times. The chain employs TRBV9 and TRBJ1-6; D remains unclear. CDR1 is SGDLS and CDR2 is YYNGEE in the germline V gene. This CDR3 has 16 amino acids. Trimming shortened V by 0 bases and J by 0 bases, and 7 bases separated the two germline ends. CDR3 residues: CASSVGGSSYNSPLHF. The CDR3 coding sequence is TGTGCCAGCAGCGTAGGCGGGTCCTCCTATAATTCACCCCTCCACTTT.

This clonotype was picked up a small number of times. This rearrangement joins TRBV7-6 to TRBJ1-3; D possibly corresponds to TRBD1 (5 bases). Germline V gene data show CDR1 as SGHVS and CDR2 as FNYEAQ. The CDR3 totals 16 residues. The germline V and J ends were trimmed by 5 bases and 4 bases, with 18 bases remaining between them. CDR3 protein: CASSMGLSPEGNTIYF. CDR3 nucleotides: TGTGCCAGCAGCATGGGACTCAGCCCGGAAGGAAACACCATATATTTT.

This clonotype was seen more than once but under ten times. The rearrangement joins TRBV5-1 to TRBJ2-3, with D perhaps TRBD1 (6 bases). V lost 2 bases, J lost 3 bases, and 16 bases lay in between. Per germline, CDR1 SGHRS and CDR2 YFSETQ. The CDR3 consists of 16 residues. Here the CDR3 reads CASSFAGTRTTDTQYF. The CDR3 region has the DNA TGCGCCAGCAGCTTTGCCGGGACAAGGACTACAGATACGCAGTATTTT.